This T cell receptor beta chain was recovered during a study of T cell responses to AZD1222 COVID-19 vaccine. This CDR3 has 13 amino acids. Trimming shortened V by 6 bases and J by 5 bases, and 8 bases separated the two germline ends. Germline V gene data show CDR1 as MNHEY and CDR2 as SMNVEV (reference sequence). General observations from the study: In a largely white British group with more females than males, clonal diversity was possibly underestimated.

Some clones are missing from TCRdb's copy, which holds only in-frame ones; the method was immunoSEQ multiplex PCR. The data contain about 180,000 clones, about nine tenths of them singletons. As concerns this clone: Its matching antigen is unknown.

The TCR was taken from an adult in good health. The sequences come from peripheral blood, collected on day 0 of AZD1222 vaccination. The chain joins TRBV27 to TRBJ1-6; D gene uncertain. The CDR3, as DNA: TGTGCCAGCAGCCACACTAATAATTCACCCCTCCACTTT. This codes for CASSHTNNSPLHF.